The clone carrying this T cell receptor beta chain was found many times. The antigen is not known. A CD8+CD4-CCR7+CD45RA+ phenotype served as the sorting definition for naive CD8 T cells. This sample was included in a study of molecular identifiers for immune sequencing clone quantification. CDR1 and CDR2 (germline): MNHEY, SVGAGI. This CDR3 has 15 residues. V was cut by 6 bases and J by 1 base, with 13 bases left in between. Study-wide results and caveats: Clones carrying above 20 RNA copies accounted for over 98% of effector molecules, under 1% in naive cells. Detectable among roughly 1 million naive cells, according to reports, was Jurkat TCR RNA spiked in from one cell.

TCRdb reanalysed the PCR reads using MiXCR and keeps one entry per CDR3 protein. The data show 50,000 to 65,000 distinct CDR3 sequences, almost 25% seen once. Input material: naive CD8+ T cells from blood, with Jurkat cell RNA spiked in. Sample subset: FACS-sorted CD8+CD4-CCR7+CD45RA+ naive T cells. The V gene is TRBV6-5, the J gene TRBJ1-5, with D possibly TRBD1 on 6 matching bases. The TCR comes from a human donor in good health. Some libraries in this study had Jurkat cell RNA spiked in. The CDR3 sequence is CASRNRAGSNQPQHF. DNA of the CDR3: TGTGCCAGCAGGAACAGGGCCGGGAGCAATCAGCCCCAGCATTTT.